The 22 T cell receptor beta chains listed next were all sequenced from one sample in a study of blood T cell repertoires in COVID-19. Clones were read by immunoSEQ multiplex PCR, and TCRdb kept only the in-frame ones, dropping some. The table has some 130,000 clones, approximately 89% seen once. The sample consisted of peripheral blood. The receptor set was obtained from a man between 50 and 59 years old with acute or convalescent COVID-19.

The chain carries TRBV5-1 and TRBJ1-1; a possible D gene is TRBD1 (6 bases). V was pared by 4 bases and J by 4 bases, with 11 bases between. The CDR3 is 13 amino acids. Germline values: CDR1 SGHRS, CDR2 YFSETQ. CDR3 residues: CASSPLGGTEAFF. The DNA of the CDR3 is TGCGCCAGCAGCCCATTAGGGGGCACTGAAGCTTTCTTT.

The rearrangement uses TRBV27 and TRBJ2-3; 9 bases fit TRBD2. Trimming removed 6 bases from V and 3 bases from J; junction bases left unmatched: 10. CDR1 MNHEY and CDR2 SMNVEV come from the germline V gene (reference sequence). The CDR3 is 16 residues long. CDR3 bases: TGTGCCAGCAGCGCATCCCCGGGACTAGCAACAGATACGCAGTATTTT. Translation gives CASSASPGLATDTQYF.

The chain carries TRBV19 and TRBJ2-2; D gene unclear. CDR1 and CDR2 (germline): LNHDA, SQIVND (reference sequence). V was pared by 6 bases and J by 0 bases, with 14 bases between. This CDR3 is 16 amino acids long. The CDR3 DNA reads as TGTGCCAGTAGCCTCCTCCCGGGTGCGAACACCGGGGAGCTGTTTTTT. Protein sequence: CASSLLPGANTGELFF.

V and J are TRBV7-2 and TRBJ1-3, with D unresolved. The CDR3 has 17 residues. The V gene lost 4 bases and the J gene lost 0 bases, with 16 bases spanning the gap. CDR1 and CDR2 from the germline V gene are SGHTA and FQGNSA. The CDR3 sequence is CASSSLILEDSGNTIYF. The CDR3 DNA reads as TGTGCCAGCAGCTCCCTAATATTAGAGGACTCTGGAAACACCATATATTTT.

V usage is TRBV6-5 and J usage is TRBJ1-4, with 10 bases matching TRBD1. CDR1 is MNHEY, CDR2 SVGAGI, per germline. The CDR3 loop spans 16 amino acids. Trimming took 0 bases from V and 7 from J; bases not matched to a gene: 5. The CDR3 loop is CASSYSGDRGVEKLFF. The DNA of the CDR3 is TGTGCCAGCAGTTACTCGGGGGACAGGGGAGTTGAAAAACTGTTTTTT.

The CDR3, as DNA: TGTGCCACCAGTGACCCGACACGATCCTACGAGCAGTACTTC. Its protein is CATSDPTRSYEQYF. This sequence joins TRBV24-1 and TRBJ2-7; D ambiguous. CDR3 length: 14 amino acids. Germline CDR1 is KGHDR and CDR2 is SFDVKD. The V and J ends lost 4 bases and 1 base respectively, with 10 bases between them.

The chain recombines TRBV5-1 with TRBJ2-4, with a possible D match to TRBD2 (5 bases). V was trimmed by 3 bases and J by 8 bases, leaving 18 bases between them. Germline assignment: CDR1 SGHRS and CDR2 YFSETQ. This CDR3 is 15 amino acids long. The CDR3 loop is CASSSSPQPRDIQYF. The CDR3 coding sequence is TGCGCCAGCAGCTCAAGTCCGCAGCCGAGGGACATTCAGTACTTC.

This clone was found a few times. The gene calls are TRBV11-3 and TRBJ2-1; possibly TRBD2 for D (5 bases). V was pared by 2 bases and J by 0 bases, with 14 bases between. The CDR3 runs to 17 residues. Germline CDR1 reads SGHNT; CDR2 reads YENEEA. The CDR3 nucleotides read TGTGCCAGCAGCTTAAGTATTTTAGGGAGCTCCTACAATGAGCAGTTCTTC. It yields the protein CASSLSILGSSYNEQFF.

The CDR3 region has the DNA TGTGCCAGCAGTTATCTAGCGGGGGGAGGCACAGATACGCAGTATTTT. This encodes CASSYLAGGGTDTQYF. This chain uses TRBV28 with TRBJ2-3; 11 bases map to TRBD2. Trimming removed 4 bases from V and 1 base from J; junction bases left unmatched: 4. This CDR3 is built from 16 residues. CDR1 is MDHEN, CDR2 SYDVKM, per germline. Full variable domain (rest looked up from reference TRBV28 and TRBJ2-3): DVKVTQSSRYLVKRTGEKVFLECVQDMDHENMFWYRQDPGLGLRLIYFSYDVKMKEKGDIPEGYSVSREKKERFSLILESASTNQTSMYLCASSYLAGGGTDTQYFGPGTRLTVL.

In this sample, this clone turned up once. The chain has TRBV15 and TRBJ1-2; 8 bases map to TRBD1. With 4 bases clipped from V and 8 bases from J, the junction kept 6 bases outside the gene matches. Germline CDR1 and CDR2: LNHNV and YYDKDF (reference sequence). CDR3 size: 13 residues. This chain's CDR3 is CATSKDRGGGYTF. The CDR3 coding sequence is TGTGCCACCAGCAAAGACAGGGGAGGGGGCTACACCTTC.

The rearrangement uses TRBV7-6 and TRBJ2-1, with a possible D match to TRBD2 (5 bases). V was trimmed by 1 base and J by 9 bases, leaving 10 bases between them. Looked up from germline, CDR1 is SGHVS and CDR2 is FNYEAQ. The CDR3 covers 13 residues. The CDR3 bases are TGTGCCAGCAGCTTAGGACGAGCGGTTGAGCAGTTCTTC. Protein product: CASSLGRAVEQFF.

This chain uses TRBV27 with TRBJ1-2; D may be TRBD1 (6 bases). The germline gives CDR1 MNHEY, CDR2 SMNVEV (reference sequence). This CDR3 is 16 amino acids long. Trimming removed 5 bases from V and 4 bases from J, with 20 bases in between. CDR3 in amino acids: CASSKDSLPGIYGYTF. For the CDR3, the DNA is TGTGCCAGCAGTAAGGACAGTCTCCCGGGCATCTATGGCTACACCTTC.

The V gene is TRBV28, the J gene TRBJ2-5; 10 bases fit TRBD1. The CDR3 runs 14 residues. With 6 bases clipped from V and 5 bases from J, the junction kept 6 bases outside the gene matches. The germline V gene encodes CDR1 MDHEN and CDR2 SYDVKM. The CDR3 DNA is TGTGCCAGCAGCCCGGGACAGGGGATGGAGACCCAGTACTTC. Encoded protein: CASSPGQGMETQYF.

The CDR3 bases are TGTGCCAGCAGCTTAGGGACAGGGAACGGCTACACCTTC. This encodes CASSLGTGNGYTF. The chain carries TRBV7-9 and TRBJ1-2; TRBD1 matches at 8 bases. The trim removed 1 base at V and 8 bases at J, leaving 3 bases unmatched. Germline V gives CDR1 SEHNR, CDR2 FQNEAQ (reference sequence). The CDR3 spans 13 residues.

The chain combines TRBV2 with TRBJ1-5; 9 nucleotides line up with TRBD1. Trimming at V came to 6 bases and at J to 4 bases, leaving 4 bases not matched to a gene. The CDR3 covers 14 residues. CDR1 is SNHLY, CDR2 FYNNEI, per germline. The DNA for the CDR3 is TGTGCCAGCAGAACCGGGACAGGGAATCAGCCCCAGCATTTT. As protein: CASRTGTGNQPQHF.

The chain joins TRBV2 to TRBJ1-5; D is possibly TRBD1 (6 bases). Germline V gene data show CDR1 as SNHLY and CDR2 as FYNNEI. The CDR3 runs 15 residues. Between the trimmed V and J ends, which lost 6 bases and 4 bases, there was a span of 16 bases. DNA of the CDR3: TGTGCCAGCAGGGACCGGGACACGGGTAATCAGCCCCAGCATTTT. Protein: CASRDRDTGNQPQHF.

The chain has TRBV24-1 and TRBJ2-3; D remains ambiguous. With 1 base removed from V and 6 bases from J, the gap between germline ends came to 4 bases. Germline values: CDR1 KGHDR, CDR2 SFDVKD. The CDR3 length is 12 residues. CDR3 nucleotides: TGTGCCACCAGTGATTTTGGCGATACGCAGTATTTT. Translation gives CATSDFGDTQYF.

The rearrangement links TRBV11-2 to TRBJ1-2; perhaps TRBD1 as D (6 bases). The V end lost 1 base, the J end lost 4 bases, and 19 bases lay between the germline ends. The CDR3 has 17 residues. CDR1 and CDR2 from the germline V gene are SGHAT and FQNNGV. The CDR3 nucleotides are TGTGCCAGCAGCTTAGTGGGCACAGGGATAAAAACCTATGGCTACACCTTC. Protein product: CASSLVGTGIKTYGYTF.

The chain combines TRBV2 with TRBJ2-7; 7 nucleotides match TRBD1. The V and J ends lost 6 bases and 5 bases, in that order; junction bases with no gene match: 10. The CDR3 runs to 14 residues. CDR1 and CDR2 (germline): SNHLY, FYNNEI. CDR3 loop: CASSATGLSHEQYF. In DNA, the CDR3 is TGTGCCAGCAGCGCGACAGGGTTAAGCCACGAGCAGTACTTC.

This chain connects TRBV30 to TRBJ2-1; D is uncertain. V dropped 0 bases and J dropped 7 bases, with 4 bases sitting between them. This CDR3 has 11 amino acids. Germline loops: CDR1 GTSNPN, CDR2 SVGIG (reference sequence). The CDR3 loop reads CAWSVSNEQFF. CDR3 nucleotides: TGTGCCTGGAGTGTTTCTAATGAGCAGTTCTTC.

This chain uses TRBV9 with TRBJ1-2; 7 positions agree with TRBD1. Germline V lookup: CDR1 SGDLS, CDR2 YYNGEE. J was trimmed by 7 bases and V by 3 bases; bases with no gene match: 12. This CDR3 spans 15 amino acids. CDR3: CASSAGTAIRSGYTF. The CDR3, as DNA: TGTGCCAGCAGCGCCGGGACAGCGATTCGGTCTGGCTACACCTTC.

The gene calls are TRBV10-3 and TRBJ1-6; D perhaps matches TRBD1 (6 bases). Germline V gene data show CDR1 as ENHRY and CDR2 as SYGVKD. The CDR3 covers 14 residues. V was cut by 6 bases and J by 6 bases, with 12 bases left in between. DNA for the CDR3: TGTGCCATCAGAGGTCAGGGGTTTAATTCACCCCTCCACTTT. This codes for CAIRGQGFNSPLHF.